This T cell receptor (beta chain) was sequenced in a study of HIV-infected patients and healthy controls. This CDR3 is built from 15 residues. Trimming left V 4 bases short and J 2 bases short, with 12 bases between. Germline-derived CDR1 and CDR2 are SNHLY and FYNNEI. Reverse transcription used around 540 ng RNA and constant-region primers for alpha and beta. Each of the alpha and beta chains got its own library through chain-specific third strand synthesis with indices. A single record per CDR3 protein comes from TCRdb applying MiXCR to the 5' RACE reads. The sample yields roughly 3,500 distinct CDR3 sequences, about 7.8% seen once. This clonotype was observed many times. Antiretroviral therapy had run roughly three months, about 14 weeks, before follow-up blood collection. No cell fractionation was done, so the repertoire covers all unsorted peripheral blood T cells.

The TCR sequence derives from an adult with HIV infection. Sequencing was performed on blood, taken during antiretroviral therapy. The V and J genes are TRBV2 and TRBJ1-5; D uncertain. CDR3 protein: CASSVSGVGNQPQHF. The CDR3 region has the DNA TGTGCCAGCAGTGTCTCCGGGGTGGGCAATCAGCCCCAGCATTTT.